What follows are 11 T cell receptor beta chains derived from one specimen sequenced in a study of PD-1 blockade in classical Hodgkin lymphoma (TCRdb year 2020). The library was built by means of the immunoSEQ multiplex PCR assay. TCRdb mirrors the immuneACCESS table, restricted to in-frame sequences. Some clones are absent from its copies; in checked studies, under half trace to an unresolved V gene, and the reason for the others is unknown. The sample table records some 96,000 clones; about 92% of these occur just once. The ten top clones hold less than 2% of the sample. The time point label here, explained by the study, means: cycle 4 day 1 (C4D1), after 5 to 7 weeks of nivolumab. Every trial patient had relapsed after autologous stem cell transplantation, and cohorts A, B and C differed in prior brentuximab vedotin exposure. Sequences were derived from peripheral blood mononuclear cells (PBMCs), sampled before the fourth cycle of nivolumab. These receptors were taken from a human donor with classical Hodgkin lymphoma.

J is TRBJ2-1 and V is TRBV27; 12 bases are a match to TRBD2. V was clipped by 0 bases and J by 7 bases; unmatched bases: 19. The germline V gene has CDR1 MNHEY and CDR2 SMNVEV (reference sequence). This CDR3 region has 21 residues. CDR3 region: CASSLSIGIGGLAGRGNEQFF. DNA of the CDR3: TGTGCCAGCAGTTTATCCATAGGGATAGGAGGACTAGCGGGAAGAGGGAATGAGCAGTTCTTC.

The chain has TRBV30 and TRBJ1-1, with TRBD1 matching over 7 bases. The germline gives CDR1 GTSNPN, CDR2 SVGIG (reference sequence). Losses at the gene ends were 1 base for V and 2 bases for J; bases not matched to a gene: 10. The CDR3 sequence is 16 residues long. DNA for the CDR3: TGTGCCTGGAGTGACCCCCGGGACAGCACCAACACTGAAGCTTTCTTT. Protein product: CAWSDPRDSTNTEAFF.

The sample holds one count of this clone. The V and J genes are TRBV19 and TRBJ2-3, with 11 nucleotides matching TRBD1. The CDR3 is 14 residues long. V lost 7 bases to trimming and J lost 5 bases; unmatched junction nucleotides: 5. From germline, CDR1 is LNHDA and CDR2 SQIVND (reference sequence). CDR3 in DNA: TGTGCCAGTATCGGACAGGGGGCCGGAGATACGCAGTATTTT. Translation: CASIGQGAGDTQYF.

This clone was seen just once. The chain uses TRBV21-1 and TRBJ2-1; the D call TRBD2 from the table was never checked on the DNA. TRBV21-1 is marked as a pseudogene. CDR3 length: 16 amino acids. Here the CDR3 reads CASSLRWRECYNEQFF. In DNA form, the CDR3 reads TGTGCCAGCAGCCTCAGGTGGCGGGAGTGTTACAATGAGCAGTTCTTC.

The chain employs TRBV27 and TRBJ1-2, with a weak D call TRBD1 (5 bases). The CDR3 runs 13 residues. Looked up from germline, CDR1 is MNHEY and CDR2 is SMNVEV (reference sequence). Trimming took 4 bases from V and 8 from J, leaving 14 bases between them. DNA of the CDR3: TGTGCCAGCAGTTCGGGTCCAGGGTGGGGCTACACCTTC. Protein sequence: CASSSGPGWGYTF.

The V call is TRBV5-6, the J call TRBJ2-5, with D perhaps TRBD2 (5 bases). There are 16 residues in the CDR3. Trimming shortened V by 0 bases and J by 2 bases, and 14 bases separated the two germline ends. Germline V gives CDR1 SGHDT, CDR2 YYEEEE. This CDR3 reads CASSLVMGGLQETQYF. DNA for the CDR3: TGTGCCAGCAGCTTGGTGATGGGCGGACTGCAAGAGACCCAGTACTTC. The entire variable domain, with the rest obtained from reference TRBV5-6 and TRBJ2-5, is as follows: DAGVTQSPTHLIKTRGQQVTLRCSPKSGHDTVSWYQQALGQGPQFIFQYYEEEERQRGNFPDRFSGHQFPNYSSELNVNALLLGDSALYLCASSLVMGGLQETQYFGPGTRLLVL.

The rearrangement joins TRBV6-4 to TRBJ2-6; 7 bases fit TRBD1. Germline CDR1 reads MRHNA; CDR2 reads SNTAGT. The ends lost 6 bases at V and 1 base at J; junction bases unmatched: 9. This CDR3 has 17 residues. In DNA, the CDR3 is TGTGCCAGCAGGTGGGGACAGAAGCAATCTGGGGCCAACGTCCTGACTTTC. Translation: CASRWGQKQSGANVLTF.

The rearrangement joins TRBV2 to TRBJ2-7; no firm D call. CDR1 SNHLY and CDR2 FYNNEI come from the germline V gene. Trimming left V 7 bases short and J 7 bases short, with 23 bases between. There are 15 residues in the CDR3. CDR3 in amino acids: CASISWKRSSEEQYF. In DNA form, the CDR3 reads TGTGCCAGCATATCATGGAAGAGGTCGAGCGAGGAGCAGTACTTC.

The rearrangement joins TRBV4-1 to TRBJ2-3; a possible D gene is TRBD2 (6 bases). Trimming left V 1 base short and J 0 bases short, with 14 bases between. CDR3 length equals 17 residues. The V gene's germline CDR1 is MGHRA and CDR2 YSYEKL. The CDR3 region is CASSQVRLGLSTDTQYF. Here the CDR3 DNA reads TGCGCCAGCAGCCAAGTCCGACTAGGACTAAGCACAGATACGCAGTATTTT.

V usage is TRBV2 and J usage is TRBJ2-7, with D unclear. The germline gives CDR1 SNHLY, CDR2 FYNNEI. Trimming removed 7 bases from V and 8 bases from J, with 21 bases in between. The CDR3 loop spans 14 amino acids. CDR3 coding DNA: TGTGCCAGCACCCCGGTTATGAGGCCCTGGAAGCAGTACTTC. Residues: CASTPVMRPWKQYF.

A single count supports this clone. This chain connects TRBV7-9 to TRBJ2-5, with D tentatively TRBD2 (5 bases). The ends were cut back, 3 bases at V and 4 bases at J, with 15 bases in the middle. The CDR3 has 15 residues. CDR1 and CDR2 (germline): SEHNR, FQNEAQ (reference sequence). Here the CDR3 DNA reads TGTGCCAGCAGCTTTGGGCCCGGTGAGGGAGAGACCCAGTACTTC. Its translation: CASSFGPGEGETQYF.